This is a list of T cell receptor beta chains from one sample in a study of molecular identifiers for immune sequencing clone quantification. TCRdb redid the calling of the PCR reads with MiXCR, one entry per CDR3 protein. The table records about 36,000 distinct CDR3 sequences, approximately 17% of them present only once. The sample consisted of naive CD8+ T cells from blood, with Jurkat cell RNA spiked in. The receptors here all came from a human donor in good health. Some libraries in this study had Jurkat cell RNA spiked in. The CDR3 runs from the conserved cysteine through the conserved F or W. A D gene is named only where the DNA matches it firmly. A clone size is listed for some rows: how often the clone was seen (once, few, many), or a class if it is expanded.

v_gene: TRBV20-1
abundance: NA
d_gene: NA
j_gene: TRBJ2-7
CDR3aa: CSASISYEQYF
CDR3nt: TGCAGTGCATCGATTTCCTACGAGCAGTACTTC

v_gene: TRBV9
abundance: many
d_gene: NA
j_gene: TRBJ1-6
CDR3aa: CASSAQTGHSPLHF
CDR3nt: TGTGCCAGCAGCGCCCAGACAGGACATTCACCCCTCCACTTT

v_gene: TRBV14
abundance: many
d_gene: NA
j_gene: TRBJ2-1
CDR3aa: CASSHRDIYNEQFF
CDR3nt: TGTGCCAGCAGCCACCGGGACATATACAATGAGCAGTTCTTC

v_gene: TRBV7-9
abundance: many
d_gene: NA
j_gene: TRBJ1-5
CDR3aa: CASSNGGGRSNQPQHF
CDR3nt: TGTGCCAGCAGCAACGGCGGGGGAAGGAGCAATCAGCCCCAGCATTTT

v_gene: TRBV11-2
abundance: few
d_gene: NA
j_gene: TRBJ2-3
CDR3aa: CASSRTFTDTQYF
CDR3nt: TGTGCCAGCAGCAGGACCTTCACAGATACGCAGTATTTT

v_gene: TRBV7-3
abundance: many
d_gene: NA
j_gene: TRBJ2-2
CDR3aa: CASGDWVQGNTGELFF
CDR3nt: TGTGCCAGCGGGGATTGGGTGCAGGGGAACACCGGGGAGCTGTTTTTT

v_gene: TRBV27
abundance: many
d_gene: NA
j_gene: TRBJ2-5
CDR3aa: CASTQAQYF
CDR3nt: TGTGCCAGCACCCAAGCCCAGTACTTC

v_gene: TRBV5-5
abundance: many
d_gene: TRBD1
j_gene: TRBJ2-7
CDR3aa: CASSRIADREEQYF
CDR3nt: TGTGCCAGCAGCCGTATAGCGGACAGGGAAGAGCAGTACTTC

v_gene: TRBV24-1
abundance: few
d_gene: TRBD2
j_gene: TRBJ2-1
CDR3aa: CATSETLAGGVEQFF
CDR3nt: TGTGCCACCAGTGAGACTCTAGCGGGAGGGGTTGAGCAGTTCTTC

v_gene: TRBV28
abundance: many
d_gene: TRBD2
j_gene: TRBJ2-2
CDR3aa: CASSRREGDTGELFF
CDR3nt: TGTGCCAGCAGTCGGCGGGAGGGCGACACCGGGGAGCTGTTTTTT

v_gene: TRBV5-6
abundance: few
d_gene: NA
j_gene: TRBJ2-1
CDR3aa: CASSFGTGNNEQFF
CDR3nt: TGTGCCAGCAGCTTTGGGACTGGGAACAATGAGCAGTTCTTC

v_gene: TRBV7-9
abundance: many
d_gene: NA
j_gene: TRBJ2-7
CDR3aa: CASSLGVYEQYF
CDR3nt: TGTGCCAGCAGTTTAGGGGTATACGAGCAGTACTTC

v_gene: TRBV5-1
abundance: many
d_gene: NA
j_gene: TRBJ2-5
CDR3aa: CASSLARVETQYF
CDR3nt: TGCGCCAGCAGCTTAGCCAGGGTGGAGACCCAGTACTTC

v_gene: TRBV15
abundance: many
d_gene: NA
j_gene: TRBJ2-1
CDR3aa: CATSAVFRDNEQFF
CDR3nt: TGTGCCACCAGCGCTGTGTTCCGCGACAATGAGCAGTTCTTC

v_gene: TRBV12-3/TRBV12-4
abundance: NA
d_gene: NA
j_gene: TRBJ1-1
CDR3aa: CASSPSPGNTEAFF
CDR3nt: TGTGCCAGCAGTCCCTCCCCAGGTAACACTGAAGCTTTCTTT

v_gene: TRBV4-3
abundance: many
d_gene: NA
j_gene: TRBJ2-7
CDR3aa: CASSQGRQVGYEQYF
CDR3nt: TGCGCCAGCAGCCAAGGACGCCAGGTGGGTTACGAGCAGTACTTC

v_gene: TRBV29-1
abundance: few
d_gene: TRBD2
j_gene: TRBJ2-7
CDR3aa: CSVKPGLTYEQYF
CDR3nt: TGCAGCGTAAAACCGGGACTAACCTACGAGCAGTACTTC

v_gene: TRBV5-8
abundance: few
d_gene: NA
j_gene: TRBJ2-5
CDR3aa: CASSLGGRGDQETQYF
CDR3nt: TGTGCCAGCAGCTTGGGGGGGCGTGGGGACCAAGAGACCCAGTACTTC

v_gene: TRBV5-1
abundance: medium-sized
d_gene: NA
j_gene: TRBJ2-7
CDR3aa: CASSLAESYEQYF
CDR3nt: TGCGCCAGCAGCTTGGCAGAAAGCTACGAGCAGTACTTC

v_gene: TRBV28
abundance: many
d_gene: NA
j_gene: TRBJ2-7
CDR3aa: CATSIGGRAYEQYF
CDR3nt: TGTGCCACCTCGATAGGGGGGAGAGCCTACGAGCAGTACTTC

v_gene: TRBV28
abundance: many
d_gene: NA
j_gene: TRBJ1-1
CDR3aa: CASSLFGALSTEAFF
CDR3nt: TGTGCCAGCAGTTTATTCGGGGCTTTAAGCACTGAAGCTTTCTTT

v_gene: TRBV7-9
abundance: many
d_gene: NA
j_gene: TRBJ2-4
CDR3aa: CASSLRGRDTKNIQYF
CDR3nt: TGTGCCAGCAGCTTAAGAGGGCGGGATACCAAAAACATTCAGTACTTC

v_gene: TRBV7-9
abundance: NA
d_gene: NA
j_gene: TRBJ1-5
CDR3aa: CASSPTGTPADQPQHF
CDR3nt: TGTGCCAGCAGCCCCACCGGGACCCCGGCGGATCAGCCCCAGCATTTT

v_gene: TRBV7-2
abundance: many
d_gene: TRBD1
j_gene: TRBJ2-7
CDR3aa: CASSHGTGGFEQYF
CDR3nt: TGTGCCAGCAGCCACGGGACAGGGGGCTTCGAGCAGTACTTC

v_gene: TRBV3-1
abundance: many
d_gene: TRBD1
j_gene: TRBJ1-5
CDR3aa: CASSGGTGFGQPQHF
CDR3nt: TGTGCCAGCAGCGGAGGGACAGGGTTTGGTCAGCCCCAGCATTTT

v_gene: TRBV11-2
abundance: many
d_gene: NA
j_gene: TRBJ2-5
CDR3aa: CASSLIGGQETQYF
CDR3nt: TGTGCCAGCAGCTTAATAGGCGGACAAGAGACCCAGTACTTC

v_gene: TRBV2
abundance: NA
d_gene: TRBD1
j_gene: TRBJ2-1
CDR3aa: CASRRPGQGIYNEQFF
CDR3nt: TGTGCCAGCAGAAGACCGGGACAGGGGATCTACAATGAGCAGTTCTTC

v_gene: TRBV28
abundance: many
d_gene: NA
j_gene: TRBJ2-2
CDR3aa: CASSLPGELFF
CDR3nt: TGTGCCAGCAGTCTCCCTGGGGAGCTGTTTTTT

v_gene: TRBV7-6
abundance: few
d_gene: NA
j_gene: TRBJ2-2
CDR3aa: CASSHTSLLGSDTGELFF
CDR3nt: TGTGCCAGCAGCCATACTAGCCTCTTGGGGTCGGACACCGGGGAGCTGTTTTTT

v_gene: TRBV20-1
abundance: many
d_gene: NA
j_gene: TRBJ2-3
CDR3aa: CSARWAPWGSHRDPDTQYF
CDR3nt: TGCAGTGCTAGATGGGCTCCCTGGGGGAGCCACCGGGACCCAGATACGCAGTATTTT

v_gene: TRBV5-1
abundance: many
d_gene: TRBD1
j_gene: TRBJ2-1
CDR3aa: CASSLDRGTYNEQFF
CDR3nt: TGCGCCAGCAGCTTGGACAGGGGGACCTACAATGAGCAGTTCTTC

v_gene: TRBV7-2
abundance: many
d_gene: NA
j_gene: TRBJ1-2
CDR3aa: CASSLAGTDGYTF
CDR3nt: TGTGCCAGCAGCTTAGCCGGGACGGATGGCTACACCTTC

v_gene: TRBV4-3
abundance: many
d_gene: TRBD2
j_gene: TRBJ2-1
CDR3aa: CASSQETSGRPEQFF
CDR3nt: TGCGCCAGCAGCCAAGAAACTAGCGGGAGGCCCGAGCAGTTCTTC

v_gene: TRBV19
abundance: many
d_gene: NA
j_gene: TRBJ2-7
CDR3aa: CASSTGGHTYEQYF
CDR3nt: TGTGCCAGTAGTACCGGGGGGCACACCTACGAGCAGTACTTC

v_gene: TRBV7-7
abundance: NA
d_gene: NA
j_gene: TRBJ2-7
CDR3aa: CASSSSEGDEQYF
CDR3nt: TGTGCTAGCAGCTCTTCGGAGGGCGACGAGCAGTACTTC

v_gene: TRBV10-3
abundance: many
d_gene: NA
j_gene: TRBJ2-7
CDR3aa: CAISDTSPNAYEQYF
CDR3nt: TGTGCCATCAGTGATACTTCTCCTAACGCCTACGAGCAGTACTTC

v_gene: TRBV7-9
abundance: many
d_gene: TRBD1
j_gene: TRBJ1-2
CDR3aa: CASSLEDRGGYTF
CDR3nt: TGTGCCAGCAGCTTAGAGGACAGGGGTGGCTACACCTTC

v_gene: TRBV12-3/TRBV12-4
abundance: NA
d_gene: NA
j_gene: TRBJ2-1
CDR3aa: CAIAGGGGEQFF
CDR3nt: TGTGCCATCGCTGGGGGCGGGGGTGAGCAGTTCTTC

v_gene: TRBV24-1
abundance: NA
d_gene: TRBD2
j_gene: TRBJ2-5
CDR3aa: CATSDPGLAGVSETQYF
CDR3nt: TGTGCCACCAGTGACCCTGGACTAGCGGGAGTCTCCGAGACCCAGTACTTC

v_gene: TRBV7-9
abundance: many
d_gene: NA
j_gene: TRBJ1-2
CDR3aa: CASSPIQGGYTF
CDR3nt: TGTGCCAGCAGCCCAATTCAGGGGGGCTACACCTTC

v_gene: TRBV28
abundance: many
d_gene: NA
j_gene: TRBJ2-1
CDR3aa: CASSLIPNNEQFF
CDR3nt: TGTGCCAGCAGTTTAATACCGAACAATGAGCAGTTCTTC

v_gene: TRBV6-2/TRBV6-3
abundance: NA
d_gene: NA
j_gene: TRBJ1-5
CDR3aa: CASSYSMGARQPQHF
CDR3nt: TGTGCCAGCAGTTACTCGATGGGGGCCCGACAGCCCCAGCATTTT

v_gene: TRBV9
abundance: many
d_gene: NA
j_gene: TRBJ1-6
CDR3aa: CASSVQGTVYSPLHF
CDR3nt: TGTGCCAGCAGCGTACAGGGTACGGTGTATTCACCCCTCCACTTT

v_gene: TRBV29-1
abundance: many
d_gene: TRBD1
j_gene: TRBJ1-2
CDR3aa: CSADPPDRGRNGYTF
CDR3nt: TGCAGCGCCGACCCCCCGGACAGGGGGCGTAATGGCTACACCTTC

v_gene: TRBV27
abundance: NA
d_gene: NA
j_gene: TRBJ2-7
CDR3aa: CASRNTGSSYEQYF
CDR3nt: TGTGCCAGCAGGAATACAGGGTCTTCCTACGAGCAGTACTTC

v_gene: TRBV4-1
abundance: once
d_gene: TRBD2
j_gene: TRBJ2-7
CDR3aa: CASSQGPGLAGGTSYEQHF
CDR3nt: TGCGCCAGCAGCCAGGGACCGGGACTAGCGGGAGGAACCTCCTACGAGCAGCACTTC

v_gene: TRBV5-1
abundance: NA
d_gene: NA
j_gene: TRBJ2-7
CDR3aa: CASSLSGNEQYF
CDR3nt: TGCGCCAGCAGCTTGAGTGGCAACGAGCAGTACTTC

v_gene: TRBV2
abundance: NA
d_gene: TRBD1
j_gene: TRBJ2-1
CDR3aa: CATGTASYNEQFF
CDR3nt: TGTGCCACCGGGACAGCCTCCTACAATGAGCAGTTCTTC

v_gene: TRBV7-9
abundance: NA
d_gene: NA
j_gene: TRBJ2-5
CDR3aa: CASSLSGRETQYF
CDR3nt: TGTGCCAGCAGCTTATCAGGGCGTGAGACCCAGTACTTC

v_gene: TRBV7-8
abundance: medium-sized
d_gene: NA
j_gene: TRBJ2-7
CDR3aa: CASSLGREQYF
CDR3nt: TGTGCCAGCAGCTTAGGGCGCGAGCAGTACTTC

v_gene: TRBV27
abundance: many
d_gene: TRBD1
j_gene: TRBJ1-2
CDR3aa: CASSLRGTANYGYTF
CDR3nt: TGTGCCAGCAGTTTAAGGGGGACAGCTAACTATGGCTACACCTTC

v_gene: TRBV7-8
abundance: NA
d_gene: NA
j_gene: TRBJ2-2
CDR3aa: CASSSGELFF
CDR3nt: TGTGCCAGCAGCTCCGGGGAGCTGTTTTTT

v_gene: TRBV18
abundance: many
d_gene: NA
j_gene: TRBJ2-7
CDR3aa: CASSPRGIPYEQYF
CDR3nt: TGTGCCAGCTCACCAAGGGGGATCCCCTACGAGCAGTACTTC

v_gene: TRBV6-2/TRBV6-3
abundance: many
d_gene: NA
j_gene: TRBJ2-5
CDR3aa: CASSPGHQETQYF
CDR3nt: TGTGCCAGCAGTCCGGGACATCAAGAGACCCAGTACTTC

v_gene: TRBV9
abundance: many
d_gene: NA
j_gene: TRBJ2-3
CDR3aa: CASSAPGHRTDTQYF
CDR3nt: TGTGCCAGCAGCGCCCCGGGACATCGCACAGATACGCAGTATTTT